This is a list of T cell receptor beta chains from one sample in a study of blood T cell repertoires in COVID-19. This table comes from immunoSEQ multiplex PCR, and its TCRdb copy is limited to in-frame clones, with some not included. The sample comprises more than 200,000 clones, about 88% of which are singletons, and roughly 1.7% rests with the top ten. The sequenced sample was PBMCs or T cells enriched from blood (not recorded which). The origin of the receptors is a woman between 50 and 59 years old who had recovered from COVID-19. CDR3s include the opening cysteine and the closing phenylalanine or tryptophan. A D gene is named only where the DNA matches it firmly. Only part of the rows carry a size: once, few, many, or a class if the clone is expanded.

J | V | D | size | DNA | CDR3
TRBJ2-3 | TRBV6-4 | TRBD1 | . | TGTGCCAGCAGTGTTGGGACAGTCACAGATACGCAGTATTTT | CASSVGTVTDTQYF
TRBJ2-3 | TRBV4-3 | TRBD1 | . | TGCGCCAGCAGTGCATTGGGACAGTCGGCAGATACGCAGTATTTT | CASSALGQSADTQYF
TRBJ2-1 | TRBV5-1 | . | . | TGCGCCAGCAGCTTGGTCGCGAGCTCCTACAATGAGCAGTTCTTC | CASSLVASSYNEQFF
TRBJ1-1 | TRBV16 | TRBD1 | . | TGTGCCAGCACCCGTGGGGGACAGGGGTCCATTGAAGCTTTCTTT | CASTRGGQGSIEAFF
TRBJ2-1 | TRBV5-5 | TRBD1 | . | TGTGCCAGCAGCTTGAGACAGGGATTGCTTGAGCAGTTCTTC | CASSLRQGLLEQFF
TRBJ1-5 | TRBV7-2 | . | . | TGTGCCAGCAGCATGCGAGGGGGTGGCTGGAAAAGTCAGCCCCAGCATTTT | CASSMRGGGWKSQPQHF
TRBJ2-1 | TRBV19 | TRBD2 | . | TGTGCCAGACCCCCCGGCGGGCGGGAGGGCCACCATGAGCAGTTCTTC | CARPPGGREGHHEQFF
TRBJ1-2 | TRBV5-1 | . | . | TGCGCCAGCAGCTTTGAATGGGGGGACTATGGCTACACCTTC | CASSFEWGDYGYTF
TRBJ1-4 | TRBV6-5 | TRBD1 | . | TGTGCCAGCAGTCCGACGACAGGGGATAATGAAAAACTGTTTTTT | CASSPTTGDNEKLFF
TRBJ2-3 | TRBV2 | TRBD2 | . | TGTGCCAGCAGTGAAGGCTCTAGCGGGTTGGTGGATACGCAGTATTTT | CASSEGSSGLVDTQYF
TRBJ1-2 | TRBV28 | . | . | TGTGCCAGCAGTTTACGGGGGGCCCCTAACTATGGCTACACCTTC | CASSLRGAPNYGYTF
TRBJ1-2 | TRBV9 | TRBD1 | . | TGTGCCAGCAGCTCCGGGACAGTAACCTACTATGGCTACACCTTC | CASSSGTVTYYGYTF
TRBJ2-6 | TRBV7-2 | . | once | TGTGCCAGCAGCTTTAGACAGGAGGCCAACGTCCTGACTTTC | CASSFRQEANVLTF
TRBJ2-3 | TRBV5-6 | TRBD2 | once | TGTGCCAGCAGCTTGCAAGTAGCGGGAGGAACAGATACGCAGTATTTT | CASSLQVAGGTDTQYF
TRBJ2-7 | TRBV4-3 | TRBD2 | many | TGCGCCAGCAGCCAAGAAATGGCGGGAGTTTCGGTAAACGAGCAGTACTTC | CASSQEMAGVSVNEQYF
TRBJ1-5 | TRBV7-2 | . | . | TGTGCCAGCAGCACCCGGGGGGACAGCAATCAGCCCCAGCATTTT | CASSTRGDSNQPQHF
TRBJ1-5 | TRBV28 | . | . | TGTGCCAGCAAAATACCGGGAACCAATCAGCCCCAGCATTTT | CASKIPGTNQPQHF
TRBJ2-5 | TRBV20-1 | . | once | TGCAGTGCTAGCGGGGAGGAGACCCAGTACTTC | CSASGEETQYF
TRBJ2-3 | TRBV18 | . | . | TGTGCCAGCTCACCAATGAGGGAGAGAGCCACAGATACGCAGTATTTT | CASSPMRERATDTQYF
TRBJ1-5 | TRBV2 | . | . | TGTGCCAGCAACCGGGACATCAATCAGCCCCAGCATTTT | CASNRDINQPQHF
TRBJ1-5 | TRBV19 | TRBD1 | . | TGTGCCAGTAGTTTTCACGAAGGACAGGGAAGTCAGCCCCAGCATTTT | CASSFHEGQGSQPQHF
TRBJ1-5 | TRBV2 | . | . | TGTGCCAGCAGGGGCGGGGTGAATCAGCCCCAGCATTTT | CASRGGVNQPQHF
TRBJ2-7 | TRBV3-1/TRBV3-2 | TRBD2 | . | TGTGCCAGCAGCCGACTAGCGGTTGAGAGCGAGCAGTACTTC | CASSRLAVESEQYF
TRBJ1-4 | TRBV6-5 | . | . | TGTGCCAGCAGAAACCACAGGGTTGGGAATGAAAAACTGTTTTTT | CASRNHRVGNEKLFF
TRBJ2-1 | TRBV11-2 | . | . | TGTGCCAGCAGCTTCTGGTCGTGGATTTTTATAGGAGACTACAATGAGCAGTTCTTC | CASSFWSWIFIGDYNEQFF
TRBJ2-6 | TRBV7-9 | . | . | TGTGCCAGCAGCCCCGACAGATTTCCCGGTCCTGGGGCCAACGTCCTGACTTTC | CASSPDRFPGPGANVLTF
TRBJ2-2 | TRBV2 | . | . | TGTGCCAGCAGTGAGGGCAGGGGAGTCGGGGAGCTGTTTTTT | CASSEGRGVGELFF
TRBJ2-7 | TRBV28 | TRBD2 | . | TGTGCCAGCAGGGGATTTAGCGGGAGGTCGTCCTACGAGCAGTACTTC | CASRGFSGRSSYEQYF
TRBJ2-7 | TRBV2 | TRBD1 | many | TGTGCCAGCATTCGCCTCCCCGGGACAGGGTTCGAGCAGTACTTC | CASIRLPGTGFEQYF
TRBJ1-1 | TRBV7-9 | . | . | TGTGCCAGCAGCTTATCTCCGACAGGGAACACTGAAGCTTTCTTT | CASSLSPTGNTEAFF
TRBJ2-2 | TRBV18 | TRBD2 | . | TGTGCCAGCTCGGCGAGGGGACTAGCCGTTTTGAACACCGGGGAGCTGTTTTTT | CASSARGLAVLNTGELFF
TRBJ1-1 | TRBV4-1 | TRBD1 | . | TGCGCCAGCAGCCCGCGACAGGGATGGGGGCTACCGAACACTGAAGCTTTCTTT | CASSPRQGWGLPNTEAFF
TRBJ1-2 | TRBV5-1 | . | . | TGCGCCAGCAGCTTGGATTCAGGGTCTGTCTATGGCTACACCTTC | CASSLDSGSVYGYTF
TRBJ2-1 | TRBV5-5 | TRBD1 | . | TGTGCCAGCAGCTTGGCCCTGCGACTGGGACAGAATTACAATGAGCAGTTCTTC | CASSLALRLGQNYNEQFF
TRBJ2-3 | TRBV7-2 | . | . | TGTGCCAGCAAATCAGGAGGCTCAGATACGCAGTATTTT | CASKSGGSDTQYF
TRBJ2-2 | TRBV18 | . | once | TGTGCCAGCTCACCAGCGGGGAACACCGGGGAGCTGTTTTTT | CASSPAGNTGELFF
TRBJ2-7 | TRBV4-1 | . | . | TGCGCCAGCAGCCAAGTACGGGGATACGAGCAGTACTTC | CASSQVRGYEQYF
TRBJ1-1 | TRBV6-5 | . | . | TGTGCCAGCACCAGGGATTCTGAAGCTTTCTTT | CASTRDSEAFF
TRBJ2-1 | TRBV19 | TRBD2 | . | TGTGCCAGTAGTATAGACTCAGGGACTAGCGGGAGAAGGGATGAGCAGTTCTTC | CASSIDSGTSGRRDEQFF
TRBJ2-7 | TRBV28 | TRBD2 | . | TGTGCCAGCAGCACTCAGGGGACTAGCGGGGTTCGTAAGTACTTC | CASSTQGTSGVRKYF
TRBJ2-7 | TRBV29-1 | TRBD1 | . | TGCAGCGTTGAACAGGGGGCGGGCGAGCAGTACTTC | CSVEQGAGEQYF
TRBJ1-6 | TRBV28 | TRBD1 | . | TGTGCCAGCAGTCCCCAGGGGGTGGAGCGGTATTCACCCCTCCACTTT | CASSPQGVERYSPLHF
TRBJ2-7 | TRBV7-9 | . | few | TGTGCCAGCAGCCCTAGATCGCCCGGCGAGCAGTACTTC | CASSPRSPGEQYF
TRBJ1-1 | TRBV5-1 | TRBD1 | . | TGCGCCAGCAGCCGGACAGGGGGCACGGGGACTGAAGCTTTCTTT | CASSRTGGTGTEAFF
TRBJ1-2 | TRBV6-5 | TRBD1 | . | TGTGCCAGCAGCTCCACAGGGGGCACTAACTATGGCTACACCTTC | CASSSTGGTNYGYTF
TRBJ1-2 | TRBV19 | . | . | TGTGCCAGTAGTATTCTCCTGGCAGTACGACAGGATGGCTACACCTTC | CASSILLAVRQDGYTF
TRBJ2-3 | TRBV7-2 | TRBD2 | . | TGTGCCAGCAGCGAGGGACTAGCGGGAGTAGATACGCAGTATTTT | CASSEGLAGVDTQYF
TRBJ1-4 | TRBV29-1 | . | . | TGCAGCCCATCAGTTGTCCCTAGGGAAAAACTGTTTTTT | CSPSVVPREKLFF